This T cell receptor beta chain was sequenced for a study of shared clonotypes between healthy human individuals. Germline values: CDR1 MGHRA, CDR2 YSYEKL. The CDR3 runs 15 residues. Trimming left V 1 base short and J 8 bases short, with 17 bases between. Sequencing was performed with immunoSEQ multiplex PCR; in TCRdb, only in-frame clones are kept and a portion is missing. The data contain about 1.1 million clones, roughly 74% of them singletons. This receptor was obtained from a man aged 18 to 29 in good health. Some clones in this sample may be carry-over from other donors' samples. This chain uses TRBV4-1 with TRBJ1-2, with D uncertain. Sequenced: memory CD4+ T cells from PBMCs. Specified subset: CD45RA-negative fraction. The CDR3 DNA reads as TGCGCCAGCAGCCAAGCCCCGCCCGGAGGGTCCGGCTACACCTTC. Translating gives CASSQAPPGGSGYTF.